The 10 T cell receptor beta chains in this list originate from one sample, sequenced in a study of shared clonotypes between healthy human individuals. Naive CD8 cells, CD45RO-negative and positively selected for CCR7, excluded terminally differentiated effector memory CD45RA+ cells. Assay used: immunoSEQ multiplex PCR; TCRdb lists only in-frame clones, some missing. The repertoire holds about 680,000 clones, with approximately 90% as singletons. The sequencing sample was made of naive CD8+ T cells sorted from blood. These receptors were collected from a man in his thirties or forties in good health.

A word on this clone: Other DNA sequences in the same sample also yield this CDR3. The chain employs TRBV29-1 and TRBJ2-1, with 8 bases identical to TRBD2. Trimming removed 6 bases from V and 2 bases from J; junction bases left unmatched: 3. This CDR3 has 13 residues. From germline, CDR1 is SQVTM and CDR2 ANQGSEA. The CDR3 coding sequence is TGCAGCGTGGGTAGCGGGACCTACAATGAGCAGTTCTTC. Translated, it gives CSVGSGTYNEQFF.

This chain joins TRBV29-1 and TRBJ2-7, with 11 bases fitting TRBD2. The ends lost 6 bases at V and 4 bases at J; junction bases unmatched: 5. The CDR3 has 13 amino acids. CDR1 and CDR2 (germline): SQVTM, ANQGSEA. The CDR3 nucleotides are TGCAGCGTGAGACTAGCGGGACGATACGAGCAGTACTTC. Translation gives CSVRLAGRYEQYF.

The chain employs TRBV5-4 and TRBJ2-7; the D is unclear. V gave up 4 bases and J gave up 2 bases, with 13 bases separating them. The CDR3 loop spans 14 amino acids. Germline V CDR1 and CDR2: SGHNT, YYREEE (reference sequence). The DNA of the CDR3 is TGTGCCAGCAGCATCCGACTGGAACCCTACGAGCAGTACTTC. Its translation: CASSIRLEPYEQYF.

The chain is built from TRBV4-1 and TRBJ2-7; D unclear. V dropped 0 bases and J dropped 7 bases, with 22 bases sitting between them. From germline, CDR1 is MGHRA and CDR2 YSYEKL. The CDR3 is made up of 17 amino acids. CDR3 loop: CASSQDNLAFTPVEQYF. CDR3 in DNA: TGCGCCAGCAGCCAAGATAACCTGGCATTTACGCCCGTGGAGCAGTACTTC.

The J gene is TRBJ2-1, the V gene TRBV6-5; tentatively, D is TRBD1 (5 bases). Deletions cut 2 bases from V and 0 bases from J, with 8 bases between. The CDR3 runs 15 residues. Germline CDR1 is MNHEY and CDR2 is SVGAGI. The CDR3 nucleotides read TGTGCCAGCAGTTACAAAGGGGCCTCCTACAATGAGCAGTTCTTC. Translating it yields CASSYKGASYNEQFF.

This chain connects TRBV2 to TRBJ2-2; D ambiguous. With 4 bases removed from V and 5 bases from J, the gap between germline ends came to 17 bases. The CDR3 extends over 16 amino acids. Germline V CDR1 and CDR2: SNHLY, FYNNEI. The CDR3 region is CASSGMGGLGTGELFF. The CDR3 nucleotides read TGTGCCAGCAGTGGGATGGGCGGATTAGGGACCGGGGAGCTGTTTTTT. Based on the CDR3 plus reference TRBV2 and TRBJ2-2, the full variable domain is EPEVTQTPSHQVTQMGQEVILRCVPISNHLYFYWYRQILGQKVEFLVSFYNNEISEKSEIFDDQFSVERPDGSNFTLKIRSTKLEDSAMYFCASSGMGGLGTGELFFGEGSRLTVL.

The chain couples TRBV27 to TRBJ2-7; tentative D call: TRBD1 (6 bases). CDR1 and CDR2 from the germline V gene are MNHEY and SMNVEV (reference sequence). The CDR3 extends over 13 amino acids. The ends were cut back, 4 bases at V and 2 bases at J, with 9 bases in the middle. The CDR3, as DNA: TGTGCCAGCAGTTGGGCAGGGGCCTACGAGCAGTACTTC. Translated: CASSWAGAYEQYF.

The genes are TRBV10-1 and TRBJ2-7; a weak D match, TRBD2 (5 bases). The CDR3 contains 14 residues. Trimming removed 0 bases at V and 2 bases at J, with 8 bases between. Germline CDR1 reads WNHNN; CDR2 reads SYGVQD (reference sequence). In DNA, the CDR3 is TGCGCCAGCAGTGAGTCCGGACTCCCCTACGAGCAGTACTTC. Protein: CASSESGLPYEQYF.

The chain links TRBV5-5 to TRBJ1-5; D is unresolved. Germline loops: CDR1 SGHKS, CDR2 YYEKEE (reference sequence). V dropped 0 bases and J dropped 4 bases, with 17 bases sitting between them. The CDR3 is 17 residues long. The CDR3 DNA is TGTGCCAGCAGCTTGGAACCTAGGCCCCTACCTAATCAGCCCCAGCATTTT. It codes for CASSLEPRPLPNQPQHF.

The chain combines TRBV7-2 with TRBJ2-3; TRBD2 is a possible D gene (5 bases). V lost 6 bases to trimming and J lost 2 bases, with 18 bases between them. CDR1 is SGHTA and CDR2 is FQGNSA in the germline V gene. The CDR3 has 16 residues. CDR3 bases: TGTGCCAGCAGTCGTAGAGGGAGTGGCTCCACAGATACGCAGTATTTT. This translates into CASSRRGSGSTDTQYF.